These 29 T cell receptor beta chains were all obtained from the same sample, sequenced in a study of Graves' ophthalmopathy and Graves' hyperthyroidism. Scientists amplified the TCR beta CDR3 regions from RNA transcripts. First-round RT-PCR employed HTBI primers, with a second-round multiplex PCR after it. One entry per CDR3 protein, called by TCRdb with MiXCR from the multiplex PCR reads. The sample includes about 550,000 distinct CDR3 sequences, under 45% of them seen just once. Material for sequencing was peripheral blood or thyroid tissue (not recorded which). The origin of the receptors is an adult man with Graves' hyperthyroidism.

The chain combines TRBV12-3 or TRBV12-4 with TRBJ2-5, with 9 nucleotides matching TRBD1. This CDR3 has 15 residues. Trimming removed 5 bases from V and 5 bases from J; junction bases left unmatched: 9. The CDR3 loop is CASSLGQGRGETQYF. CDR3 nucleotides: TGTGCCAGCAGTCTAGGACAGGGGCGGGGGGAGACCCAGTACTTC.

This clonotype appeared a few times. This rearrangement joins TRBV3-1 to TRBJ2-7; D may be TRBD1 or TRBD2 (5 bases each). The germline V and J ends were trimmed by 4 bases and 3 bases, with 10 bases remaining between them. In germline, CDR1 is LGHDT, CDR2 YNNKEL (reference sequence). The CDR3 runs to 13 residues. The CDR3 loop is CASSLGTFYEQYF. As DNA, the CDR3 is TGTGCCAGCAGCCTCGGGACCTTCTACGAGCAGTACTTC.

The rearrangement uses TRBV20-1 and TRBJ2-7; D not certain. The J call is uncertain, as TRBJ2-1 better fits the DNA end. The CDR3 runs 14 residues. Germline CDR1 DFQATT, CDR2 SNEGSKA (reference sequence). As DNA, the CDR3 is TGCAGTGCCACCCGTCCCCCCCCTTACAATGAGCAGTTCTTC. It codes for CSATRPPPYNEQFF.

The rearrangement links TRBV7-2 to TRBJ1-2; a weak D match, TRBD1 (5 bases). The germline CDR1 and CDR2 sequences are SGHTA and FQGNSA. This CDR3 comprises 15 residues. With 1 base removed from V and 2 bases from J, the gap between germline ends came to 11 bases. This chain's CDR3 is CTSSLGQTLNYGYTF. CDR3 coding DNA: TGTACCAGCAGCTTAGGACAGACCCTCAACTATGGCTACACCTTC.

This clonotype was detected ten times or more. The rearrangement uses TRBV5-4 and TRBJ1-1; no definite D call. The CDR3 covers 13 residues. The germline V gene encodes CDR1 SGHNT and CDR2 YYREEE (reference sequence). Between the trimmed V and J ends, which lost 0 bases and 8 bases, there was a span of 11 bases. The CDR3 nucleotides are TGTGCCAGCAGCTTGGAGAGGGTCGTGGAAGCTTTCTTT. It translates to CASSLERVVEAFF.

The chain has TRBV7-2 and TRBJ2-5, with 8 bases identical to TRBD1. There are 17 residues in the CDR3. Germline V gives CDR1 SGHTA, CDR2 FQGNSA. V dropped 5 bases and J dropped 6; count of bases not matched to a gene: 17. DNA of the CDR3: TGTGCCAGCAGCGCCAGACATTGGGACAGGTTAGGAAAGACCCAGTACTTC. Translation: CASSARHWDRLGKTQYF.

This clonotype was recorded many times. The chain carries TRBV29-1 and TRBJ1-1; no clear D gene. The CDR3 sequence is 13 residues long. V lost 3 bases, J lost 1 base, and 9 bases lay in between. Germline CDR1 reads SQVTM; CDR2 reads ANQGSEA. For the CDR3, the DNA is TGCAGCGTTGAGAGTACACCGAACACTGAAGCTTTCTTT. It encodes CSVESTPNTEAFF.

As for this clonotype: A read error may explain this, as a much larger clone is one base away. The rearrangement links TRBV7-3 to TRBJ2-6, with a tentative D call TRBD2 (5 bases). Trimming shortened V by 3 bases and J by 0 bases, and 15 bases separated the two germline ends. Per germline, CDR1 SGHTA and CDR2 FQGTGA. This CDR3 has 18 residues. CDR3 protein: CASSFLQRVHSGANVLTF. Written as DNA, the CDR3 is TGTGCCAGCAGCTTTTTACAGAGGGTTCACTCTGGGGCCAACGTCCTGACTTTC.

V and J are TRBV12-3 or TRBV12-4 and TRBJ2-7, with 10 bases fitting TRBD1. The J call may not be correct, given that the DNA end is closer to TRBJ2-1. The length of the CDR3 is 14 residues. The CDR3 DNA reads TGTGCCAGCAGCGTGACAGGGGGCGGGAATGAGCAGTTCTTC. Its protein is CASSVTGGGNEQFF.

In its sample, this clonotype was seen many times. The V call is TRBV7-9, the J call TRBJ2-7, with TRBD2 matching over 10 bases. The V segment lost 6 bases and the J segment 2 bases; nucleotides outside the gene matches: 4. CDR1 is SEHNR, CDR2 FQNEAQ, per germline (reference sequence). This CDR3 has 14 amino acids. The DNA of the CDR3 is TGTGCCAGCAGGCCCACTAGCGGGACCTACGAGCAGTACTTC. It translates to CASRPTSGTYEQYF.

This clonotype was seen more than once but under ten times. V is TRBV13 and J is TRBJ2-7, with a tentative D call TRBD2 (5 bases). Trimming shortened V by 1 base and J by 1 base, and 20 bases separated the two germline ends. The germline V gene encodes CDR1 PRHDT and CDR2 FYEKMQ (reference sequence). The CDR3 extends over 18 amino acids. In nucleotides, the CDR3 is TGTGCCAGCAGCTTAGTAAGGGCGGGCAGTACCTTTTCCTACGAGCAGTACTTC. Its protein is CASSLVRAGSTFSYEQYF.

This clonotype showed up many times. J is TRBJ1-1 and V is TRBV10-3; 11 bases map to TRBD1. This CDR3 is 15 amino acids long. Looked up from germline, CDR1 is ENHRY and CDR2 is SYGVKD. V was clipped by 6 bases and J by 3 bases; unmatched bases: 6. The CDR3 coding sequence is TGTGCCATCAGAAGGGGACAGGGGGTCGACACTGAAGCTTTCTTT. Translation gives CAIRRGQGVDTEAFF.

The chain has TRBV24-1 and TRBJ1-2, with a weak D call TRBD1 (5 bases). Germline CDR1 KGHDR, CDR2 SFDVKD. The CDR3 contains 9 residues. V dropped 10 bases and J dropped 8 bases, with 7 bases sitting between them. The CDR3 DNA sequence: TGTGCCACAGGGGACGGCTACACCTTC. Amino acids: CATGDGYTF.

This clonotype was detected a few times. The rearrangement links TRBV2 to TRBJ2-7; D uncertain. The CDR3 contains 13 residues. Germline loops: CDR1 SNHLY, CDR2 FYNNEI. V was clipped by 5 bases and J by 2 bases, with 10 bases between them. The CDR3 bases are TGTGCCAGCAGTCTCAGTCCCCCCTACGAGCAGTACTTC. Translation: CASSLSPPYEQYF.

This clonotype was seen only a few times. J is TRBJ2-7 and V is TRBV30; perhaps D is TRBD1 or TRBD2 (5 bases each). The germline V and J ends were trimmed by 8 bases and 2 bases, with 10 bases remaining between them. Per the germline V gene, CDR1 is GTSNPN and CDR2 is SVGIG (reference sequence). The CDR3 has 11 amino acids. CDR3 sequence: CAGTAAYEQYF. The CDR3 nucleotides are TGTGCCGGGACCGCAGCCTACGAGCAGTACTTC. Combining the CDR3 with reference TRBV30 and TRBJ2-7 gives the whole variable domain SQTIHQWPATLVQPVGSPLSLECTVEGTSNPNLYWYRQAAGRGLQLLFYSVGIGQISSEVPQNLSASRPQDRQFILSSKKLLLSDSGFYLCAGTAAYEQYFGPGTRLTVT.

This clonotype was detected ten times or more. The CDR3 DNA reads TGCAGTGCTTCAACCGACACCGGGGAGCTGTTTTTT. It specifies CSASTDTGELFF. The rearrangement joins TRBV20-1 to TRBJ2-2; D remains unclear. CDR1 is DFQATT and CDR2 is SNEGSKA in the germline V gene (reference sequence). The V end lost 5 bases, the J end lost 3 bases, and 7 bases lay between the germline ends. The CDR3 consists of 12 residues.

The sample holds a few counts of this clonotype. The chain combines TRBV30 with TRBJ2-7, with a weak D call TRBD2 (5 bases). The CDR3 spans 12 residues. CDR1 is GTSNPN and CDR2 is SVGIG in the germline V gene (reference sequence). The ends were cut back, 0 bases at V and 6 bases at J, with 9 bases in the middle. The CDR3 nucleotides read TGTGCCTGGAGTGTAAGCGGAGGCGAGCAGTACTTC. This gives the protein CAWSVSGGEQYF.

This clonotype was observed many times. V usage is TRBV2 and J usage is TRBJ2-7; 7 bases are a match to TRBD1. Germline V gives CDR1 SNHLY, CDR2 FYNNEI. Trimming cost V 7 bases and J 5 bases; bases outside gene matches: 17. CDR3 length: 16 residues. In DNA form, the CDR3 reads TGTGCCAGCACCATTTCTTGGGAGACAGGGCCCAACGAGCAGTACTTC. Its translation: CASTISWETGPNEQYF.

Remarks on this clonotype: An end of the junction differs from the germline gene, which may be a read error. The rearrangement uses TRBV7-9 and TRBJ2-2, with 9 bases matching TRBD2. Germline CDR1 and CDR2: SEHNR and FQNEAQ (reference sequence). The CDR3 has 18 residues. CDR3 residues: CASSQEGLAGSNTGELFF. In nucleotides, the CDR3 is TGCGCCAGCAGCCAAGAAGGGCTAGCGGGATCGAACACCGGGGAGCTGTTTTTT.

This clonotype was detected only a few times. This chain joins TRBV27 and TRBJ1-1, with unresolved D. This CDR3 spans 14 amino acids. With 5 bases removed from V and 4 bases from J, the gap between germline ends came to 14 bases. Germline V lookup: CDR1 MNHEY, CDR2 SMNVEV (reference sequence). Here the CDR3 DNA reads TGTGCCAGCAGTAAGAAAGCTTGGGGCACTGAAGCTTTCTTT. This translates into CASSKKAWGTEAFF.

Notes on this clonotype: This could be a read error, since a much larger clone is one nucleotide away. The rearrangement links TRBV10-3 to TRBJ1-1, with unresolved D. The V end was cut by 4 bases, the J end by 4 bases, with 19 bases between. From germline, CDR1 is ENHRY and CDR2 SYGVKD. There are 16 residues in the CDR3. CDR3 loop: CAISVDGDFGRTEAFF. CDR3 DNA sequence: TGTGCCATCAGTGTTGACGGAGATTTCGGTCGCACTGAAGCTTTCTTT.

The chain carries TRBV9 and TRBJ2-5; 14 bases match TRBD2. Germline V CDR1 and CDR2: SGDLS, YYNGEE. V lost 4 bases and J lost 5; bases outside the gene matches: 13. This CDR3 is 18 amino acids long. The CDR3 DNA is TGTGCCAGCAGCACCGGGACTAGCGGGGGCACCTCCGGGGAGACCCAGTACTTC. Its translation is CASSTGTSGGTSGETQYF.

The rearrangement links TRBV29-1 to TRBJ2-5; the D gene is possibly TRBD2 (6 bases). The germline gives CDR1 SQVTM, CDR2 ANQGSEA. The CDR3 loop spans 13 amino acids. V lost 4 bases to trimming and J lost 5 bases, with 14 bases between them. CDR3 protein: CSVVTSRWETQYF. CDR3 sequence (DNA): TGCAGCGTTGTCACTAGCCGGTGGGAGACCCAGTACTTC.

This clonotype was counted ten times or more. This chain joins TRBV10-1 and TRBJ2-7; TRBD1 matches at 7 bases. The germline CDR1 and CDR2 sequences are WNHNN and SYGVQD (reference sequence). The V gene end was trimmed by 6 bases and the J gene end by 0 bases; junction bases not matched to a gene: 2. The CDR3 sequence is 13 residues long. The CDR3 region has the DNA TGCGCCAGCAGGGACAGGAGCTCCTACGAGCAGTACTTC. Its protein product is CASRDRSSYEQYF.

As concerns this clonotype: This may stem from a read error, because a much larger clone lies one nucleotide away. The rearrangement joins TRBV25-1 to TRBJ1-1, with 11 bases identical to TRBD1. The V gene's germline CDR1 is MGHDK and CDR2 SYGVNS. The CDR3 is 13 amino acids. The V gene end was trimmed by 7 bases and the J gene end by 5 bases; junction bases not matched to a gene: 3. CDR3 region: CASKGQGETEAFF. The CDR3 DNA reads TGTGCCAGCAAGGGACAGGGGGAAACTGAAGCTTTCTTT.

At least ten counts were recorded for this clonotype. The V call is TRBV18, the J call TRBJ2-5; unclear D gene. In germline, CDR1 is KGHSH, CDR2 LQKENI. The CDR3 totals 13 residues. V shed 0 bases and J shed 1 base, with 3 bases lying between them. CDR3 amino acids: CASSPPGQETQYF. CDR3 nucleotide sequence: TGTGCCAGCTCACCACCGGGCCAAGAGACCCAGTACTTC.

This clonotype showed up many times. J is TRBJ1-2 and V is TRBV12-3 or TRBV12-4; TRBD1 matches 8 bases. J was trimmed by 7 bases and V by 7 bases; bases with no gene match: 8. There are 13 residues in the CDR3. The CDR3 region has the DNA TGTGCCAGCACCATCCAGGGGGCCTCTGGCTACACCTTC. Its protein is CASTIQGASGYTF.

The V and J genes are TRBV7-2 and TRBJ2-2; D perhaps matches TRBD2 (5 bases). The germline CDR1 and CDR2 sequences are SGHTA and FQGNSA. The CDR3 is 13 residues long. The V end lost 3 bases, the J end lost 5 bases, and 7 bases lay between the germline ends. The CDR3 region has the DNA TGTGCCAGCAGCTTGGGAGAGACCGGGGAGCTGTTTTTT. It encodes CASSLGETGELFF.

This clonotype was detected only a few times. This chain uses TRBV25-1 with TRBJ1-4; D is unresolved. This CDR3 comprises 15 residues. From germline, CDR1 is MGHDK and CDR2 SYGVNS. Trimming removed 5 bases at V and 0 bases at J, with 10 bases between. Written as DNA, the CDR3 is TGTGCCAGCAGTCCCCCGGTAGCAACTAATGAAAAACTGTTTTTT. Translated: CASSPPVATNEKLFF. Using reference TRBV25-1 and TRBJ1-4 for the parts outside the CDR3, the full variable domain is EADIYQTPRYLVIGTGKKITLECSQTMGHDKMYWYQQDPGMELHLIHYSYGVNSTEKGDLSSESTVSRIRTEHFPLTLESARPSHTSQYLCASSPPVATNEKLFFGSGTQLSVL.